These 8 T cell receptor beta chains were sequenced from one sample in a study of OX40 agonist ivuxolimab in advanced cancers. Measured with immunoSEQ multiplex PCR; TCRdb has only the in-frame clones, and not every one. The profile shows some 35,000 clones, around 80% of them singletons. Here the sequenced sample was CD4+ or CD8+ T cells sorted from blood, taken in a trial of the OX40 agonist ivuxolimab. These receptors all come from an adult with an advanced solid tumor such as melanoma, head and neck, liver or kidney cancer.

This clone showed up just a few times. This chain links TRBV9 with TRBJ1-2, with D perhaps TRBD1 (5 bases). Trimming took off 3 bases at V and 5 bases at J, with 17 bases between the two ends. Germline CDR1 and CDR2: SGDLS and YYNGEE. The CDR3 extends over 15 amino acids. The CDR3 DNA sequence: TGTGCCAGCAGCGCCCCCCGACAGTTTGATTATGGCTACACCTTC. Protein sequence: CASSAPRQFDYGYTF.

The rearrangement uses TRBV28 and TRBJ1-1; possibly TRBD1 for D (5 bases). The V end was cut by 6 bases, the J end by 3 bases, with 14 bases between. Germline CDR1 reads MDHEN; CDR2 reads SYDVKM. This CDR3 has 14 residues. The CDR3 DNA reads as TGTGCCAGCAGCTCCTGGGGGGGGGACACTGAAGCTTTCTTT. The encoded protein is CASSSWGGDTEAFF.

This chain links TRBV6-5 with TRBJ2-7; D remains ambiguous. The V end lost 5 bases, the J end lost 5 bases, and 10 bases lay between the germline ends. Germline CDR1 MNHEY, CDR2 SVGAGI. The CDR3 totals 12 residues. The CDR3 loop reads CASSPIPHEQYF. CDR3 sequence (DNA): TGTGCCAGCAGTCCCATACCCCACGAGCAGTACTTC.

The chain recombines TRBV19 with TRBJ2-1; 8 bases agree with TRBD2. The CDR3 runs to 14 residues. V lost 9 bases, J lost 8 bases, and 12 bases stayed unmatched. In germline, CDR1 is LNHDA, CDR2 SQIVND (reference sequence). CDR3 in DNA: TGTGCCAGCCAAACCGGGGGGGTTGCCCATGAGCAGTTCTTC. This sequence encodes CASQTGGVAHEQFF.

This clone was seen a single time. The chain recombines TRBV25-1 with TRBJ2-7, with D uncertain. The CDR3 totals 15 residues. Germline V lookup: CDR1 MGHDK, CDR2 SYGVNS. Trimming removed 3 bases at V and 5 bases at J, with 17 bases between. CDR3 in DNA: TGTGCCAGCAGTGACGTTCGCGCCCCCAGGAACGAGCAGTACTTC. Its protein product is CASSDVRAPRNEQYF.

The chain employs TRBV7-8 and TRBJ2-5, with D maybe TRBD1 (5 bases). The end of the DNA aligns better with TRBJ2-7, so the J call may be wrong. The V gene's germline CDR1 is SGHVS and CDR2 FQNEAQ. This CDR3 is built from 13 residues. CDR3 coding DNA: TGTGCCAGCAGCCACGACAGTTCCTACGAGCAGTACTTC. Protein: CASSHDSSYEQYF.

CDR3: CASSSREAGGREQYF. The CDR3 DNA sequence: TGTGCCAGCAGTTCCCGGGAAGCGGGAGGGCGCGAGCAGTACTTC. This rearrangement joins TRBV6-1 to TRBJ2-7, with 10 bases that match TRBD2. The V and J ends lost 5 bases and 6 bases, in that order; junction bases with no gene match: 10. CDR3 size: 15 residues. Germline V gene lookup returns CDR1 MNHNS and CDR2 SASEGT.

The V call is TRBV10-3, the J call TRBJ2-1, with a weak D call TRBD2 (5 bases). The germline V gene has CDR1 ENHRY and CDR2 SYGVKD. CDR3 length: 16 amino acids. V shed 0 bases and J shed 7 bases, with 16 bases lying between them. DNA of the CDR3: TGTGCCATCAGTGAGTCGCGGCTAGGAGGAGTTAATGAGCAGTTCTTC. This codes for CAISESRLGGVNEQFF.